Listed here are 32 T cell receptor beta chains from one sample, sequenced in a study of T cells in Graves' hyperthyroidism and ophthalmopathy. From RNA transcripts, TCR beta CDR3 regions were amplified. HTBI primers were the set used in a first-round RT-PCR of the TCR CDR3. From the multiplex PCR reads, TCRdb called clonotypes with MiXCR, one entry per CDR3 protein. The repertoire has some 500,000 distinct CDR3 sequences, about 15% of them found once; the top ten carry 29%. Sequencing was carried out using blood. Receptor source: a woman in her twenties or thirties with Graves' ophthalmopathy.

This clonotype appeared once. CDR3 residues: CASSSGVYNEQFF. The CDR3 nucleotides read TGTGCCAGCAGTTCGGGAGTCTACAATGAGCAGTTCTTC. V usage is TRBV6-2 or TRBV6-3 and J usage is TRBJ2-1; D is perhaps TRBD2 (6 bases). This CDR3 is 13 amino acids long. Germline assignment: CDR1 MNHEY and CDR2 SVGEGT. V was trimmed by 4 bases and J by 3 bases, leaving 7 bases between them.

This clonotype was observed many times. The rearrangement uses TRBV9 and TRBJ2-6, with a possible D match to TRBD1 (6 bases). The V gene lost 3 bases and the J gene lost 1 base, with 17 bases spanning the gap. This CDR3 is 18 amino acids long. Germline CDR1 SGDLS, CDR2 YYNGEE. The CDR3 loop reads CASSASLEQGSGANVLTF. The CDR3 DNA sequence: TGTGCCAGCAGCGCCTCATTGGAACAGGGTTCTGGGGCCAACGTCCTGACTTTC.

The DNA for the CDR3 is TGTGCCACCCGACCGTCAGGGGCACTTCCCTATGGCTACACCTTC. Translation: CATRPSGALPYGYTF. The chain carries TRBV19 and TRBJ1-2; the D gene is possibly TRBD1 (6 bases). The ends were cut back, 10 bases at V and 4 bases at J, with 22 bases in the middle. Per germline, CDR1 LNHDA and CDR2 SQIVND (reference sequence). CDR3 size: 15 residues.

This rearrangement joins TRBV4-1 to TRBJ2-3, with D uncertain. Germline loops: CDR1 MGHRA, CDR2 YSYEKL. The ends were cut back, 0 bases at V and 2 bases at J, with 9 bases in the middle. The CDR3 has 15 residues. The DNA for the CDR3 is TGCGCCAGCAGCCAAGAAGAGGCAGACACAGATACGCAGTATTTT. Translated, it gives CASSQEEADTDTQYF.

Only a few counts were recorded for this clonotype. The genes are TRBV6-2 or TRBV6-3 and TRBJ2-7; 7 bases are a match to TRBD1. Germline CDR1 reads MNHEY; CDR2 reads SVGEGT. The V and J ends lost 6 bases and 3 bases, in that order; junction bases with no gene match: 5. CDR3 length equals 13 residues. Here the CDR3 DNA reads TGTGCCAGCAGGATGGCAGGGGGCTACGAGCAGTACTTC. It encodes CASRMAGGYEQYF.

In regard to this clonotype: A read error is possible here, since a much larger clone lies one base away. The chain joins TRBV6-2 or TRBV6-3 to TRBJ2-7; D unclear. This CDR3 is built from 15 residues. CDR1 MNHEY and CDR2 SVGEGT come from the germline V gene. The CDR3 here is CASSYGGNGNYGQYF. The CDR3 region has the DNA TGTGCCAGCAGTTATGGCGGAAACGGCAACTACGGGCAGTACTTC.

This clonotype appeared a few times. This sequence joins TRBV12-3 or TRBV12-4 and TRBJ1-1; TRBD1 agrees at 7 bases. V shed 5 bases and J 2 bases; nucleotides not matched to a gene: 17. The CDR3 contains 18 residues. The CDR3 bases are TGTGCCAGCAGTCCCAAGAACAGGGGCCTTGGGCCAAACACTGAAGCTTTCTTT. Protein product: CASSPKNRGLGPNTEAFF.

This clonotype was counted ten times or more. The CDR3 protein is CASSSGLPPDTQYF. CDR3 in DNA: TGTGCCAGCAGTTCTGGACTCCCCCCAGATACGCAGTATTTT. This chain uses TRBV12-3 or TRBV12-4 with TRBJ2-3, with a weak D call TRBD2 (5 bases). V lost 4 bases to trimming and J lost 4 bases, with 12 bases between them. The CDR3 length is 14 residues.

This clonotype was recorded many times. A single base separates this from a much larger clone, so it may be a read error. This chain connects TRBV6-2 or TRBV6-3 to TRBJ2-3; D gene unclear. Germline V gives CDR1 MNHEY, CDR2 SVGEGT. The CDR3 loop spans 12 amino acids. V was trimmed by 7 bases and J by 2 bases, leaving 7 bases between them. The CDR3: CASTDNTDTQYF. In DNA, the CDR3 is TGTGCCAGCACCGATAACACAGATACGCAGTATTTT.

Comments on this clonotype: It may be a read error: a sequence one base away is much more abundant. The rearrangement links TRBV2 to TRBJ2-5; TRBD2 might be the D (6 bases). V lost 6 bases and J lost 5, with 19 bases in between. Looked up from germline, CDR1 is SNHLY and CDR2 is FYNNEI. This CDR3 comprises 15 residues. Here the CDR3 DNA reads TGTGCCAGCAGGGAGACGACGGGACGGGGGGAGACCCAGTACTTC. This codes for CASRETTGRGETQYF.

This rearrangement joins TRBV20-1 to TRBJ2-1; 9 nucleotides match TRBD2. The trim removed 5 bases at V and 4 bases at J, leaving 6 bases unmatched. Germline values: CDR1 DFQATT, CDR2 SNEGSKA (reference sequence). CDR3 length: 14 residues. The CDR3 DNA sequence: TGCAGTGCTGGAGCGGGAGGAATTTACAATGAGCAGTTCTTC. Its translation: CSAGAGGIYNEQFF.

V gene TRBV27 combines with J gene TRBJ2-7, with 11 bases identical to TRBD2. The CDR3 is 16 amino acids. CDR1 MNHEY and CDR2 SMNVEV come from the germline V gene (reference sequence). The V and J ends lost 5 bases and 6 bases, in that order; junction bases with no gene match: 12. The CDR3 loop reads CASSPQIAGGRLEQYF. The DNA of the CDR3 is TGTGCCAGCAGTCCTCAAATAGCGGGAGGGAGGCTCGAGCAGTACTTC.

This clonotype appeared many times. The V and J genes are TRBV28 and TRBJ1-2; the D gene is possibly TRBD1 (6 bases). Trimming removed 6 bases from V and 4 bases from J, with 18 bases in between. Germline V gene sequence: CDR1 MDHEN, CDR2 SYDVKM. The CDR3 is made up of 15 amino acids. The CDR3 spells CASSLRGSSLYGYTF. The CDR3, as DNA: TGTGCCAGCAGCCTTAGGGGGTCTTCCCTCTATGGCTACACCTTC.

Worth noting for this clonotype: A much bigger clone sits one base away, suggesting this may be a read error. No conserved phenylalanine or tryptophan ends this CDR3, so it is likely a read error. J is TRBJ1-1 and V is TRBV11-2; TRBD1 aligns across 8 bases. The CDR3 consists of 14 residues. The J segment lost 7 bases and the V segment lost 1 base, leaving 5 bases of the junction unmatched. Germline CDR1 SGHAT, CDR2 FQNNGV. CDR3 nucleotides: TGTGCCAGCAGCTTAGGGACAGGGAATTTTGAAGCTTTCCTT. Translation: CASSLGTGNFEAFL.

This clonotype appeared a few times. This sequence joins TRBV7-9 and TRBJ2-3; perhaps D is TRBD1 or TRBD2 (5 bases each). This CDR3 has 16 amino acids. The germline CDR1 and CDR2 sequences are SEHNR and FQNEAQ (reference sequence). The V gene lost 5 bases and the J gene lost 4 bases, with 19 bases spanning the gap. The CDR3 protein is CASSPPRHRGADTQYF. CDR3 bases: TGTGCCAGCAGCCCACCCAGACACCGAGGGGCAGATACGCAGTATTTT.

This clonotype came up a few times. This CDR3 reads CASSYGADEQYF. As DNA, the CDR3 is TGTGCCAGCAGTTATGGGGCCGACGAGCAGTACTTC. This rearrangement joins TRBV6-2 or TRBV6-3 to TRBJ2-7; D is possibly TRBD1 (5 bases). The CDR3 has 12 residues. CDR1 is MNHEY, CDR2 SVGEGT, per germline. Deletions cut 3 bases from V and 5 bases from J, with 8 bases between.

The chain employs TRBV7-2 and TRBJ1-1; D is possibly TRBD1 (5 bases). CDR1 is SGHTA and CDR2 is FQGNSA in the germline V gene. The CDR3 is 13 residues long. V was cut by 3 bases and J by 8 bases, with 13 bases left in between. CDR3 in amino acids: CASSFGGSVEAFF. CDR3 DNA sequence: TGTGCCAGCAGCTTTGGGGGGTCGGTAGAAGCTTTCTTT.

This clonotype was recorded many times. The chain is built from TRBV6-1 and TRBJ2-2; D not certain. With 6 bases removed from V and 3 bases from J, the gap between germline ends came to 11 bases. Looked up from germline, CDR1 is MNHNS and CDR2 is SASEGT. The CDR3 is 14 residues long. Written as DNA, the CDR3 is TGTGCCAGCAGACTAACAAGCTACACCGGGGAGCTGTTTTTT. This sequence encodes CASRLTSYTGELFF.

This clonotype was counted only a few times. V is TRBV27 and J is TRBJ2-7; TRBD2 agrees at 11 bases. This CDR3 spans 15 amino acids. CDR1 is MNHEY and CDR2 is SMNVEV in the germline V gene (reference sequence). The J segment lost 9 bases and the V segment lost 5 bases, leaving 12 bases of the junction unmatched. The CDR3 sequence: CASSPSLAGDFGQYF. In nucleotides, the CDR3 is TGTGCCAGCAGTCCGTCACTAGCGGGAGACTTCGGGCAGTACTTC.

This clonotype came up a few times. J is TRBJ2-7 and V is TRBV30; a possible D gene is TRBD1 (6 bases). V lost 5 bases and J 6 bases, leaving 14 bases between the germline ends. Germline V gives CDR1 GTSNPN, CDR2 SVGIG (reference sequence). The CDR3 length is 12 residues. The CDR3 protein is CAWATGRGEQYF. CDR3 DNA sequence: TGTGCCTGGGCCACAGGGCGTGGCGAGCAGTACTTC.

The chain employs TRBV6-5 and TRBJ2-5, with 7 bases matching TRBD1. The ends lost 2 bases at V and 3 bases at J; junction bases unmatched: 3. Germline V gene sequence: CDR1 MNHEY, CDR2 SVGAGI. CDR3 length: 14 residues. CDR3 in amino acids: CASSYPGTEETQYF. DNA for the CDR3: TGTGCCAGCAGTTACCCCGGGACAGAAGAGACCCAGTACTTC.

This clonotype was observed at least ten times. V and J are TRBV7-2 and TRBJ2-3; 8 bases line up with TRBD2. Germline V lookup: CDR1 SGHTA, CDR2 FQGNSA. CDR3 length: 14 residues. After removal of 4 bases from V and 2 bases from J, the junction contained 2 bases not matched to a gene. CDR3: CASSSGLVTDTQYF. Written as DNA, the CDR3 is TGTGCCAGCAGCTCGGGACTAGTCACAGATACGCAGTATTTT.

The chain links TRBV5-1 to TRBJ2-7; TRBD1 matches at 10 bases. The trim removed 2 bases at V and 4 bases at J, leaving 9 bases unmatched. The CDR3 has 16 residues. Germline V gene data show CDR1 as SGHRS and CDR2 as YFSETQ. The CDR3 is CASSLELGQGDYEQYF. CDR3 in DNA: TGCGCCAGCAGCTTAGAGCTCGGACAGGGGGATTACGAGCAGTACTTC.

A note on this clonotype: Being one base from a much bigger clone, this may be a read error. The chain employs TRBV2 and TRBJ1-5; D is perhaps TRBD1 (6 bases). CDR1 is SNHLY, CDR2 FYNNEI, per germline. CDR3 size: 15 residues. Trimming removed 6 bases from V and 6 bases from J, with 18 bases in between. CDR3 DNA: TGTGCCAGCAGCCTTCGTGGGCAGGGGAGTCAGCCCCAGCATTTT. This gives the protein CASSLRGQGSQPQHF.

This clonotype was counted only a few times. The CDR3 here is CASSLLGREANYNEQFF. CDR3 sequence (DNA): TGCGCCAGCAGCTTGCTAGGGCGGGAGGCAAACTACAATGAGCAGTTCTTC. The chain combines TRBV5-1 with TRBJ2-1, with TRBD2 matching over 8 bases. There are 17 residues in the CDR3. The trim removed 1 base at V and 3 bases at J, leaving 9 bases unmatched. Germline V gene data show CDR1 as SGHRS and CDR2 as YFSETQ.

J is TRBJ2-7 and V is TRBV19; D unclear. Germline CDR1 LNHDA, CDR2 SQIVND (reference sequence). The CDR3 runs 13 residues. V lost 2 bases, J lost 3 bases, and 8 bases lay in between. This chain's CDR3 is CASSINEDYEQYF. In DNA form, the CDR3 reads TGTGCCAGTAGTATAAATGAGGACTACGAGCAGTACTTC.

The chain is built from TRBV7-9 and TRBJ2-1, with 8 bases fitting TRBD2. V was pared by 2 bases and J by 6 bases, with 12 bases of the junction left unmatched. The germline V gene encodes CDR1 SEHNR and CDR2 FQNEAQ (reference sequence). This CDR3 contains 17 residues. CDR3 sequence (DNA): TGTGCCAGCAGCTTATTCGGGGTGGCTAGCGGGTTCAATGAGCAGTTCTTC. Its translation: CASSLFGVASGFNEQFF. The complete variable domain, with remaining parts taken from reference TRBV7-9 and TRBJ2-1, reads DTGVSQNPRHKITKRGQNVTFRCDPISEHNRLYWYRQTLGQGPEFLTYFQNEAQLEKSRLLSDRFSAERPKGSFSTLEIQRTEQGDSAMYLCASSLFGVASGFNEQFFGPGTRLTVL.

This clonotype appeared many times. The CDR3 loop is CASGLSGNVNEQFF. The CDR3 DNA follows: TGTGCCAGCGGACTTAGCGGAAATGTTAATGAGCAGTTCTTC. The V and J genes are TRBV28 and TRBJ2-1; TRBD2 is a possible D gene (6 bases). The CDR3 extends over 14 amino acids. Germline-derived CDR1 and CDR2 are MDHEN and SYDVKM. Trimming took off 8 bases at V and 7 bases at J, with 18 bases between the two ends.

This clonotype was seen repeatedly, ten times or more. The chain couples TRBV28 to TRBJ2-5; D might be TRBD2 (5 bases). The V end lost 5 bases, the J end lost 3 bases, and 16 bases lay between the germline ends. The CDR3 loop spans 15 amino acids. From germline, CDR1 is MDHEN and CDR2 SYDVKM. CDR3 protein: CASSPARGFEETQYF. CDR3 nucleotide sequence: TGTGCCAGCAGTCCCGCAAGAGGGTTCGAAGAGACCCAGTACTTC.

The table lists this clonotype with many counts. The rearrangement uses TRBV7-9 and TRBJ1-1, with D hard to call. CDR1 and CDR2 from the germline V gene are SEHNR and FQNEAQ (reference sequence). Between the trimmed V and J ends, which lost 6 bases and 1 base, there was a span of 15 bases. This CDR3 region has 15 residues. The CDR3 sequence: CASSAFDLANTEAFF. CDR3 in DNA: TGTGCCAGCAGTGCTTTCGATTTGGCGAACACTGAAGCTTTCTTT. The whole variable domain, filled in from reference TRBV7-9 and TRBJ1-1, reads DTGVSQNPRHKITKRGQNVTFRCDPISEHNRLYWYRQTLGQGPEFLTYFQNEAQLEKSRLLSDRFSAERPKGSFSTLEIQRTEQGDSAMYLCASSAFDLANTEAFFGQGTRLTVV.

The sample holds many counts of this clonotype. The chain recombines TRBV15 with TRBJ2-7, with a possible D match to TRBD2 (6 bases). With 0 bases removed from V and 5 bases from J, the gap between germline ends came to 17 bases. Germline V gene data show CDR1 as LNHNV and CDR2 as YYDKDF (reference sequence). The CDR3 consists of 16 residues. Here the CDR3 reads CATSRERGGTSDEQYF. Written as DNA, the CDR3 is TGTGCCACCAGCAGAGAACGAGGCGGGACCAGCGACGAGCAGTACTTC.

The table lists this clonotype with a few counts. This chain connects TRBV10-3 to TRBJ1-2, with unresolved D. Per germline, CDR1 ENHRY and CDR2 SYGVKD. This CDR3 contains 14 residues. With 0 bases removed from V and 2 bases from J, the gap between germline ends came to 7 bases. The CDR3 nucleotides are TGTGCCATCAGTGAGTCGATAAGAAACTATGGCTACACCTTC. Protein sequence: CAISESIRNYGYTF.